These 5 T cell receptor beta chains came from one sample sequenced in a study of T cell repertoires in cytomegalovirus infection. MiXCR was run by TCRdb on the reads, yielding one entry per CDR3 protein. The profile shows hundreds of thousands of distinct CDR3 sequences, less than 35% of them singletons. Their specific antigens are unknown. The sequencing used cultured CD8+ T cells from PBMCs, collected from culture after CMV antigen stimulation. These receptors all come from a human donor in good health (CMV status not recorded). Some clones in this sample may be carry-over from other donors' samples.

V usage is TRBV12-3 or TRBV12-4 and J usage is TRBJ2-3; D remains ambiguous. CDR3 length: 14 amino acids. V dropped 6 bases and J dropped 3 bases, with 13 bases sitting between them. CDR3 bases: TGTGCCAGCAGCTCCCCCGCCGATACAGATACGCAGTATTTT. Encoded protein: CASSSPADTDTQYF.

This rearrangement joins TRBV24-1 to TRBJ2-5; D is possibly TRBD1 or TRBD2 (5 bases each). Germline V gene lookup returns CDR1 KGHDR and CDR2 SFDVKD. CDR3 length: 15 residues. V dropped 4 bases and J dropped 0 bases, with 11 bases sitting between them. The CDR3 DNA reads as TGTGCCACCAGTGACCGGGACGGGTACCAAGAGACCCAGTACTTC. Translating it yields CATSDRDGYQETQYF.

The J gene is TRBJ1-1, the V gene TRBV11-3; no clear D gene. The V gene lost 6 bases and the J gene lost 12 bases, with 20 bases spanning the gap. Germline-derived CDR1 and CDR2 are SGHNT and YENEEA. The CDR3 sequence is 13 residues long. The CDR3 protein is CASSPGATKETFF. The CDR3 DNA is TGTGCCAGCAGTCCCGGCGCGACAAAGGAGACTTTCTTT.

The CDR3 reads CASREGVTDTQYF. The CDR3 DNA sequence: TGTGCCAGCAGGGAGGGAGTCACAGATACGCAGTATTTT. This chain uses TRBV28 with TRBJ2-3; perhaps TRBD2 as D (6 bases). Germline V CDR1 and CDR2: MDHEN, SYDVKM. CDR3 length equals 13 residues. Between the trimmed V and J ends, which lost 6 bases and 2 bases, there was a span of 9 bases.

The CDR3 DNA reads TGTGCCAGCAGTTACTCGACTGGATCTCAGGAGACCCAGTACTTC. It codes for CASSYSTGSQETQYF. The J gene is TRBJ2-5, the V gene TRBV6-2 or TRBV6-3; D remains unclear. The V gene lost 0 bases and the J gene lost 5 bases, with 13 bases spanning the gap. The CDR3 is made up of 15 amino acids. In germline, CDR1 is MNHEY, CDR2 SVGEGT.